Shown below are 14 T cell receptor beta chains from a single sample sequenced in a study of tumor and adjacent non-tumor tissue in lung cancer. This sample's RNA came from whole unsorted tissue. The normal lung tissue was taken more than 3 cm from the tumor edge. The library came from three nested PCR rounds adapted from ARM-PCR protocols. MiXCR, applied by TCRdb to the multiplex PCR reads, yields one record per CDR3 protein. The data hold under 80,000 distinct CDR3 sequences, with 65% to 80% observed a single time. The sequenced material came from distant non-tumor lung tissue. All receptors derive from a man in his 60s with non-small cell lung cancer.

To note about this clonotype: Relative to the germline gene, one junction end is altered; a read error may explain this. J is TRBJ2-1 and V is TRBV4-1; 11 bases are shared with TRBD2. Germline assignment: CDR1 MGHRA and CDR2 YSYEKL. This CDR3 spans 15 amino acids. CDR3 nucleotide sequence: TGCGCCAGCAGTCCCATAGCGGGAGGGGAGGGTGAGCAGTCCTTC. This gives the protein CASSPIAGGEGEQSF.

V gene TRBV28 combines with J gene TRBJ1-5; the match to TRBD1 covers 8 bases. CDR1 is MDHEN and CDR2 is SYDVKM in the germline V gene. The V gene end was trimmed by 5 bases and the J gene end by 1 base; junction bases not matched to a gene: 4. The CDR3 is 15 residues long. CDR3 nucleotides: TGTGCCAGCAGTGACCGACAGGGGAGCAATCAGCCCCAGCATTTT. This sequence encodes CASSDRQGSNQPQHF.

The chain links TRBV7-9 to TRBJ2-7, with D unclear. V dropped 4 bases and J dropped 4 bases, with 14 bases sitting between them. The CDR3 covers 14 residues. Germline V gene data show CDR1 as SEHNR and CDR2 as FQNEAQ (reference sequence). The CDR3 sequence is CASSSNILDYEQYF. The DNA for the CDR3 is TGTGCCAGCAGCTCGAATATCCTAGATTACGAGCAGTACTTC.

As to this clonotype: A much more abundant neighbour one base away suggests this may be a read error. This chain joins TRBV6-6 and TRBJ2-7; the D is unclear. Per the germline V gene, CDR1 is MNHNY and CDR2 is SVGAGI (reference sequence). This CDR3 region has 13 residues. The CDR3 DNA follows: TGTGCCAGCAGTCCCGACAATACGATCGAGCAGTGCTTC. Protein sequence: CASSPDNTIEQCF.

The sample holds one count of this clonotype. A read error may produce the germline difference seen at one junction end. This CDR3 is CTSSRTVSYEEYF. CDR3 nucleotide sequence: TGTACCAGCAGCCGGACAGTGTCCTACGAAGAGTACTTC. The rearrangement links TRBV5-6 to TRBJ2-7, with a weak D call TRBD1 (6 bases). The CDR3 loop spans 13 amino acids. Germline V gene sequence: CDR1 SGHDT, CDR2 YYEEEE.

This chain uses TRBV6-5 with TRBJ2-2, with no clear D. Between the trimmed V and J ends, which lost 2 bases and 9 bases, there was a span of 13 bases. In germline, CDR1 is MNHEY, CDR2 SVGAGI. The CDR3 sequence is 14 residues long. CDR3 nucleotides: TGTGCCAGCAGTTACAGACCGAATACCTGGGAGCTGTTTTTT. It encodes CASSYRPNTWELFF.

V is TRBV6-5 and J is TRBJ2-7, with TRBD2 matching 7 bases. Germline V gene data show CDR1 as MNHEY and CDR2 as SVGAGI. The CDR3 loop spans 15 amino acids. The DNA for the CDR3 is TGTGGCAGTAGTTACTCGAGGAGGGAGGGATCCGAGCAGTACTTC. It yields the protein CGSSYSRREGSEQYF.

The chain links TRBV10-3 to TRBJ2-1; the D gene is possibly TRBD2 (7 bases). The germline V gene has CDR1 ENHRY and CDR2 SYGVKD. This CDR3 spans 15 amino acids. The ends were cut back, 8 bases at V and 3 bases at J, with 17 bases in the middle. The CDR3 sequence: CAIWSGEGFYNEQFF. As DNA, the CDR3 is TGTGCCATCTGGTCAGGGGAGGGGTTCTACAATGAGCAGTTCTTC.

As regards this clonotype: The missing conserved phenylalanine or tryptophan at the end of this CDR3 makes a read error likely. This chain uses TRBV7-8 with TRBJ2-7; possibly TRBD1 or TRBD2 for D (5 bases each). This CDR3 spans 13 amino acids. Germline V lookup: CDR1 SGHVS, CDR2 FQNEAQ. Written as DNA, the CDR3 is TGTGCCAGTAGCTTACAAGGGGACGACGAGCAGTACCTC. It is translated as CASSLQGDDEQYL.

The chain is built from TRBV11-2 and TRBJ1-1, with a possible D match to TRBD1 (6 bases). CDR1 and CDR2 from the germline V gene are SGHAT and FQNNGV. This CDR3 comprises 14 residues. Between the trimmed V and J ends, which lost 7 bases and 7 bases, there was a span of 19 bases. DNA of the CDR3: TGTGCCAGCAACCAGGGGACCCCGGCGAGTGAAGCTTTCTTT. It is translated as CASNQGTPASEAFF. The complete variable domain, with remaining parts taken from reference TRBV11-2 and TRBJ1-1, reads EAGVAQSPRYKIIEKRQSVAFWCNPISGHATLYWYQQILGQGPKLLIQFQNNGVVDDSQLPKDRFSAERLKGVDSTLKIQPAKLEDSAVYLCASNQGTPASEAFFGQGTRLTVV.

The chain links TRBV29-1 to TRBJ2-2, with D possibly TRBD2 on 8 matching bases. Looked up from germline, CDR1 is SQVTM and CDR2 is ANQGSEA. The ends were cut back, 5 bases at V and 3 bases at J, with 16 bases in the middle. This CDR3 has 15 residues. The CDR3 DNA reads as TGCAGCGTTCTCAGGGGGACTAGAGACACCGGGGAGCTGTTTTTT. This translates into CSVLRGTRDTGELFF.

This clonotype was seen a few times. The chain recombines TRBV7-2 with TRBJ2-2; the match to TRBD2 covers 7 bases. The J segment lost 4 bases and the V segment lost 5 bases, leaving 13 bases of the junction unmatched. This CDR3 region has 17 residues. CDR1 is SGHTA and CDR2 is FQGNSA in the germline V gene. CDR3 protein: CASSRIPTSRGTGELFF. CDR3 in DNA: TGTGCCAGCAGCCGAATCCCGACTAGCCGGGGCACCGGGGAGCTGTTTTTT.

This clonotype was found once. It is likely a read error, because the conserved phenylalanine at the end of the CDR3 is missing. The limits of the CDR3 on the DNA are not certain, so only TCRdb's listed CDR3 is given. V is TRBV6-6 and J is TRBJ1-2. CDR1 and CDR2 from the germline V gene are MNHNY and SVGAGI (reference sequence). The CDR3 contains 10 residues when both ends are counted. The CDR3 here is CANSLDGYTL.

Notes on this clonotype: Possible read error: a much larger clone is one base away. This sequence joins TRBV7-2 and TRBJ2-3, with no clear D. The CDR3 consists of 12 residues. The germline V gene has CDR1 SGHTA and CDR2 FQGNSA. For the CDR3, the DNA is TGTGCCAGCAGCCTACCGGCAGATATGCAGTATTTT. Residues: CASSLPADMQYF.